The 27 T cell receptor beta chains below come from one sample, sequenced in a study of T-cell reconstitution after alpha-beta-depleted transplantation in children. TCRbeta library preparation incorporated unique molecular identifiers. TCRdb re-called the PCR reads with MiXCR, one entry per CDR3 protein. The sample holds 260,000 or so distinct CDR3 sequences; about 12% are singletons and the top ten take around 3%. Sequenced here: PBMCs from the stem cell graft donor, sampled from the stem cell graft. The receptors here all came from a human donor who donated a stem cell graft to a child with acute lymphoblastic leukemia.

This clonotype has at least ten counts. V is TRBV7-2 and J is TRBJ2-3, with 16 bases that match TRBD2. V lost 10 bases, J lost 4 bases, and 5 bases stayed unmatched. CDR1 is SGHTA, CDR2 FQGNSA, per germline. The CDR3 sequence is 15 residues long. The CDR3 nucleotides are TGTGCCACGGGACTAGCGGGGGGGCGGGCAGATACGCAGTATTTT. Its protein product is CATGLAGGRADTQYF. The full variable domain, rest sourced from reference TRBV7-2 and TRBJ2-3, is GAGVSQSPSNKVTEKGKDVELRCDPISGHTALYWYRQSLGQGLEFLIYFQGNSAPDKSGLPSDRFSAERTGGSVSTLTIQRTQQEDSAVYLCATGLAGGRADTQYFGPGTRLTVL.

This clonotype was detected many times. V usage is TRBV7-2 and J usage is TRBJ1-2, with D maybe TRBD1 (6 bases). V gave up 6 bases and J gave up 8 bases, with 16 bases separating them. Germline CDR1 reads SGHTA; CDR2 reads FQGNSA. This CDR3 has 13 residues. Here the CDR3 reads CASSQSGAEGYTF. The DNA of the CDR3 is TGTGCCAGCAGTCAATCAGGGGCGGAGGGCTACACCTTC.

The chain has TRBV19 and TRBJ2-7, with 9 bases matching TRBD1. V lost 7 bases and J lost 3; bases outside the gene matches: 4. The germline gives CDR1 LNHDA, CDR2 SQIVND (reference sequence). CDR3 length: 13 amino acids. The CDR3 region is CASTPTGGYEQYF. The CDR3 nucleotides are TGTGCCAGTACCCCGACAGGGGGCTACGAGCAGTACTTC.

This clonotype appeared many times. The rearrangement links TRBV19 to TRBJ2-5; weak D call: TRBD1 (6 bases). V lost 3 bases, J lost 2 bases, and 16 bases lay in between. CDR1 LNHDA and CDR2 SQIVND come from the germline V gene (reference sequence). The CDR3 is made up of 16 amino acids. The CDR3 DNA follows: TGTGCCAGTAGTATTTATTTCGGACAGTTTCAAGAGACCCAGTACTTC. It codes for CASSIYFGQFQETQYF.

With regard to this clonotype: Given a much more abundant clone one base away, this may be a read error. The rearrangement joins TRBV3-1 to TRBJ2-7; the match to TRBD1 covers 7 bases. The germline V gene has CDR1 LGHDT and CDR2 YNNKEL (reference sequence). CDR3 length equals 13 residues. CDR3 sequence: CASSTTGRYDQYF. DNA of the CDR3: TGTGCCAGCAGCACGACAGGGCGTTACGACCAGTACTTC.

This clonotype was seen at least ten times. CDR3 DNA sequence: TGCAGCGTTGACTACAGCTACACTGAAGCTTTCTTT. The encoded protein is CSVDYSYTEAFF. The chain uses TRBV29-1 and TRBJ1-1; D is undetermined. Germline V CDR1 and CDR2: SQVTM, ANQGSEA. V was clipped by 3 bases and J by 3 bases, with 8 bases between them. This CDR3 comprises 12 residues. Combining the CDR3 with reference TRBV29-1 and TRBJ1-1 gives the whole variable domain SAVISQKPSRDICQRGTSLTIQCQVDSQVTMMFWYRQQPGQSLTLIATANQGSEATYESGFVIDKFPISRPNLTFSTLTVSNMSPEDSSIYLCSVDYSYTEAFFGQGTRLTVV.

Ten or more counts support this clonotype. The gene calls are TRBV20-1 and TRBJ1-2, with TRBD1 matching 7 bases. The CDR3 length is 15 residues. After removal of 6 bases from V and 0 bases from J, the junction contained 10 bases not matched to a gene. Germline CDR1 DFQATT, CDR2 SNEGSKA (reference sequence). CDR3 region: CSAEGTALTNYGYTF. The CDR3 nucleotides are TGCAGTGCAGAGGGGACAGCTTTAACTAACTATGGCTACACCTTC.

Many counts were recorded for this clonotype. V is TRBV20-1 and J is TRBJ2-5; 8 bases match TRBD1. This CDR3 contains 13 residues. Germline CDR1 DFQATT, CDR2 SNEGSKA (reference sequence). Trimming removed 4 bases from V and 5 bases from J; junction bases left unmatched: 6. Here the CDR3 DNA reads TGCAGTGCTAACAGGGGGAGAGGGGAGACCCAGTACTTC. This gives the protein CSANRGRGETQYF.

This clonotype was detected many times. The gene calls are TRBV11-1 and TRBJ2-5, with D perhaps matching TRBD2 (6 bases). The V gene's germline CDR1 is SGHAT and CDR2 FQDESV (reference sequence). The V end lost 3 bases, the J end lost 2 bases, and 19 bases lay between the germline ends. CDR3 size: 17 residues. Written as DNA, the CDR3 is TGTGCCAGCAGCTTTTTCGGGCCAGCGGGCAAACAAGAGACCCAGTACTTC. Protein product: CASSFFGPAGKQETQYF.

This clonotype appeared a single time. A much larger clone sits a single nucleotide away, making a read error possible. V usage is TRBV24-1 and J usage is TRBJ2-5; 9 nucleotides align to TRBD1. CDR3 size: 17 residues. Per germline, CDR1 KGHDR and CDR2 SFDVKD. DNA for the CDR3: TGTGCCACCAGTGATTTAGGGACAGGGATCGCCCAAGAGACCCATTACTTC. This sequence encodes CATSDLGTGIAQETHYF.

The chain recombines TRBV5-1 with TRBJ2-3; TRBD1 aligns across 7 bases. Losses at the gene ends were 4 bases for V and 5 bases for J; bases not matched to a gene: 13. Germline lookup yields CDR1 SGHRS and CDR2 YFSETQ. The length of the CDR3 is 16 residues. Written as DNA, the CDR3 is TGCGCCAGCAGCCATCCATCACAGGGGCTGGAAGATACGCAGTATTTT. As protein: CASSHPSQGLEDTQYF.

The V gene is TRBV4-3, the J gene TRBJ2-7; TRBD2 aligns across 9 bases. In germline, CDR1 is LGHNA, CDR2 YSLEER. The CDR3 contains 16 residues. J lost 6 bases, V lost 0 bases, and 9 bases had no gene match. This CDR3 is CASSQDRMGLAAEQYF. CDR3 bases: TGCGCCAGCAGCCAAGATCGTATGGGACTAGCCGCCGAGCAGTACTTC.

This clonotype was seen a few times. This chain links TRBV28 with TRBJ2-1, with 7 bases lining up with TRBD2. This CDR3 contains 14 residues. J was trimmed by 12 bases and V by 8 bases; bases with no gene match: 16. CDR1 MDHEN and CDR2 SYDVKM come from the germline V gene. The CDR3 loop is CASVGGGGRRRQFF. CDR3 sequence (DNA): TGTGCCAGCGTGGGGGGGGGAGGGCGGCGTAGGCAGTTCTTC.

This clonotype occurred many times. The gene calls are TRBV7-8 and TRBJ2-7, with D possibly TRBD2 on 6 matching bases. The germline V and J ends were trimmed by 2 bases and 2 bases, with 10 bases remaining between them. CDR3 length: 14 residues. Germline values: CDR1 SGHVS, CDR2 FQNEAQ. CDR3 DNA: TGTGCCAGCAGCTTAAAACTAGCTGCCTACGAGCAGTACTTC. Translation: CASSLKLAAYEQYF.

The V gene is TRBV14, the J gene TRBJ1-4; the D gene is possibly TRBD1 (6 bases). V dropped 6 bases and J dropped 8 bases, with 16 bases sitting between them. Germline CDR1 reads SGHDN; CDR2 reads FVKESK. The CDR3 is made up of 14 amino acids. The CDR3 nucleotides are TGTGCCAGCAGTCGGCTAGGGGGTTGGGAAAAACTGTTTTTT. Amino acid sequence: CASSRLGGWEKLFF.

This clonotype was seen repeatedly, ten times or more. The genes are TRBV6-6 and TRBJ2-5, with 7 bases lining up with TRBD1. V shed 6 bases and J 5 bases; nucleotides not matched to a gene: 3. CDR3 length: 12 amino acids. Germline loops: CDR1 MNHNY, CDR2 SVGAGI (reference sequence). The CDR3 DNA sequence: TGTGCCAGCAGGACAGGGTGGGAGACCCAGTACTTC. Its translation: CASRTGWETQYF.

About this clonotype itself: A read error is possible here, since a much larger clone lies one base away. This chain joins TRBV7-2 and TRBJ2-7; 9 nucleotides line up with TRBD1. Germline V gene lookup returns CDR1 SGHTA and CDR2 FQGNSA. The ends lost 2 bases at V and 9 bases at J; junction bases unmatched: 11. This CDR3 contains 15 residues. CDR3 coding DNA: TGTGCCAGCAGCTTAAGCGGACAGGGGACCCACGGGCAGTACTTC. This translates into CASSLSGQGTHGQYF. Full variable domain (remainder filled in from reference TRBV7-2 and TRBJ2-7): GAGVSQSPSNKVTEKGKDVELRCDPISGHTALYWYRQSLGQGLEFLIYFQGNSAPDKSGLPSDRFSAERTGGSVSTLTIQRTQQEDSAVYLCASSLSGQGTHGQYFGPGTRLTVT.

This clonotype was picked up a small number of times. The rearrangement links TRBV19 to TRBJ1-1; D call uncertain. The CDR3 is 13 residues long. Germline assignment: CDR1 LNHDA and CDR2 SQIVND (reference sequence). Between the trimmed V and J ends, which lost 4 bases and 6 bases, there was a span of 12 bases. CDR3 in DNA: TGTGCCAGTAGTACCTCCCGACGGGCTGAAGCTTTCTTT. Translated: CASSTSRRAEAFF.

In this sample, this clonotype turned up many times. Relative to the germline gene, one junction end is altered; a read error may explain this. The rearrangement joins TRBV28 to TRBJ2-7; weak D call: TRBD2 (6 bases). CDR1 and CDR2 from the germline V gene are MDHEN and SYDVKM. There are 12 residues in the CDR3. The CDR3 DNA sequence: TGTGCCAGCAGTTTTAAGTCGGGACTCGGGGACTTC. It specifies CASSFKSGLGDF.

There are many counts of this clonotype. V is TRBV5-1 and J is TRBJ2-3; the match to TRBD1 covers 12 bases. Germline CDR1 reads SGHRS; CDR2 reads YFSETQ. The CDR3 length is 15 residues. The junction had 4 bases not matched to a gene; V was cut back by 4 bases and J by 4 bases. CDR3 residues: CASSDGTGGPDTQYF. The CDR3 DNA sequence: TGCGCCAGCAGCGATGGGACAGGGGGCCCAGATACGCAGTATTTT.

This clonotype was detected many times. The chain is built from TRBV5-5 and TRBJ1-2; a possible D gene is TRBD1 (5 bases). Trimming stripped 1 base from V and 6 bases from J, with 7 bases between. This CDR3 has 12 amino acids. Germline-derived CDR1 and CDR2 are SGHKS and YYEKEE (reference sequence). CDR3 coding DNA: TGTGCCAGCAGCTTGTGGACACATGGCTACACCTTC. This encodes CASSLWTHGYTF.

This clonotype was seen at least ten times. The chain's CDR3 is CASREGVQPQHF. The CDR3 nucleotides are TGTGCCAGCAGGGAAGGGGTTCAGCCCCAGCATTTT. The chain has TRBV12-3 or TRBV12-4 and TRBJ1-5, with a possible D match to TRBD1 (5 bases). The CDR3 length is 12 residues. Trimming took 6 bases from V and 6 from J, leaving 9 bases between them.

Ten or more counts support this clonotype. The CDR3 spells CSVKGANTEAFF. CDR3 DNA sequence: TGCAGCGTTAAGGGGGCGAACACTGAAGCTTTCTTT. The J gene is TRBJ1-1, the V gene TRBV29-1; 7 bases agree with TRBD1. J lost 1 base, V lost 5 bases, and 1 base had no gene match. The germline V gene encodes CDR1 SQVTM and CDR2 ANQGSEA. The CDR3 sequence is 12 residues long.

This clonotype has ten or more counts. This sequence joins TRBV6-5 and TRBJ1-2, with D tentatively TRBD1 (5 bases). V dropped 5 bases and J dropped 4 bases, with 17 bases sitting between them. Germline CDR1 and CDR2: MNHEY and SVGAGI. This CDR3 has 15 amino acids. The chain's CDR3 is CASSRSDGDGYGYTF. The CDR3 DNA reads TGTGCCAGCAGTCGATCTGATGGGGACGGCTATGGCTACACCTTC.

The sample holds many counts of this clonotype. The chain carries TRBV29-1 and TRBJ1-1; tentatively, D is TRBD1 (6 bases). Trimming pared 4 bases from V and 1 base from J, leaving 13 bases between. CDR1 is SQVTM and CDR2 is ANQGSEA in the germline V gene. This CDR3 has 14 amino acids. This CDR3 reads CSVVPTGKNTEAFF. DNA for the CDR3: TGCAGCGTTGTTCCTACAGGGAAGAACACTGAAGCTTTCTTT.

This clonotype was detected many times. In DNA form, the CDR3 reads TGTGCCAGCAGCTTGCCCCTGCGGGGGGGCCCCCAGGATACGCAGTATTTT. It codes for CASSLPLRGGPQDTQYF. The genes are TRBV5-6 and TRBJ2-3, with TRBD2 matching over 9 bases. The CDR3 has 17 residues. Germline V lookup: CDR1 SGHDT, CDR2 YYEEEE. Losses at the gene ends were 1 base for V and 6 bases for J; bases not matched to a gene: 12.

This clonotype was seen repeatedly, ten times or more. J is TRBJ2-5 and V is TRBV29-1; tentative D call: TRBD2 (6 bases). This CDR3 is built from 13 residues. Per germline, CDR1 SQVTM and CDR2 ANQGSEA. V was trimmed by 5 bases and J by 2 bases, leaving 12 bases between them. The CDR3 DNA reads TGCAGCGTTCCGATCGGGGGTCAAGAGACCCAGTACTTC. Encoded protein: CSVPIGGQETQYF.